The 32 T cell receptor beta chains listed next were all sequenced from one sample in a study of blood T cells in healthy people across ages. Using a J-beta primer mix together with a sample-barcoded 5' primer, a second PCR was run for about 6 to 11 cycles. TCRdb used MiXCR to reprocess the 5' RACE reads, holding one entry per CDR3 protein. Counted here are 700,000 to 850,000 distinct CDR3 sequences, approximately 55% occurring once; the ten biggest clones make up roughly 37%. Sequencing was done on a sample of blood. The receptor set was obtained from an elderly man in good health.

This clonotype was seen a few times. The chain links TRBV10-3 to TRBJ2-7, with D tentatively TRBD2 (5 bases). The CDR3 is 14 residues long. Germline CDR1 is ENHRY and CDR2 is SYGVKD. The V end lost 10 bases, the J end lost 7 bases, and 23 bases lay between the germline ends. The CDR3 is CATILGRVSGEQYF. CDR3 in DNA: TGTGCCACTATCCTGGGAAGGGTATCGGGAGAGCAGTACTTC.

The rearrangement joins TRBV2 to TRBJ2-7, with a weak D call TRBD1 (6 bases). Germline CDR1 reads SNHLY; CDR2 reads FYNNEI. The V end lost 9 bases, the J end lost 6 bases, and 18 bases lay between the germline ends. The CDR3 covers 13 residues. This CDR3 is CASTRTVLGEQYF. The CDR3, as DNA: TGTGCCAGTACGAGGACAGTACTGGGCGAGCAGTACTTC. Based on the CDR3 plus reference TRBV2 and TRBJ2-7, the full variable domain is EPEVTQTPSHQVTQMGQEVILRCVPISNHLYFYWYRQILGQKVEFLVSFYNNEISEKSEIFDDQFSVERPDGSNFTLKIRSTKLEDSAMYFCASTRTVLGEQYFGPGTRLTVT.

V usage is TRBV27 and J usage is TRBJ2-7; D perhaps matches TRBD1 (6 bases). CDR3 length: 18 residues. Germline assignment: CDR1 MNHEY and CDR2 SMNVEV (reference sequence). V lost 5 bases, J lost 1 base, and 24 bases lay in between. The CDR3 nucleotides are TGTGCCAGCAGTCACACTTCCGGGACAACTCCTAGGTCCTACGAGCAGTACTTC. Protein sequence: CASSHTSGTTPRSYEQYF.

The rearrangement links TRBV6-5 to TRBJ1-4, with TRBD1 matching over 12 bases. CDR1 MNHEY and CDR2 SVGAGI come from the germline V gene. This CDR3 is built from 19 residues. With 0 bases clipped from V and 3 bases from J, the junction kept 8 bases outside the gene matches. As DNA, the CDR3 is TGTGCCAGCAGTTACTCGGGTGGGACAGGGGGCGAAGCTAATGAAAAACTGTTTTTT. It is translated as CASSYSGGTGGEANEKLFF.

The chain couples TRBV2 to TRBJ2-1, with D perhaps given as TRBD1 or TRBD2 (7 bases each). V was cut by 8 bases and J by 7 bases, with 15 bases left in between. This CDR3 region has 13 residues. Germline loops: CDR1 SNHLY, CDR2 FYNNEI. The CDR3, as DNA: TGTGCCAGCTGGGGGAGGGGGCATAATGAGCAGTTCTTC. It is translated as CASWGRGHNEQFF.

This clonotype was seen only a few times. J is TRBJ2-4 and V is TRBV24-1; weak D call: TRBD2 (5 bases). The CDR3 length is 14 residues. Trimming shortened V by 5 bases and J by 3 bases, and 10 bases separated the two germline ends. In germline, CDR1 is KGHDR, CDR2 SFDVKD. CDR3 DNA sequence: TGTGCCACCAGTGCGAGGGATGGCAAAAACATTCAGTACTTC. Amino acid sequence: CATSARDGKNIQYF.

The chain combines TRBV15 with TRBJ2-1; TRBD1 agrees at 9 bases. Germline CDR1 LNHNV, CDR2 YYDKDF (reference sequence). The J segment lost 6 bases and the V segment lost 1 base, leaving 7 bases of the junction unmatched. This CDR3 has 16 amino acids. CDR3 in DNA: TGTGCCACCAGCAGAGGGACAGGGGTTATTAGCAATGAGCAGTTCTTC. Encoded protein: CATSRGTGVISNEQFF.

This sequence joins TRBV12-3 or TRBV12-4 and TRBJ2-1; 11 bases match TRBD2. This CDR3 spans 15 amino acids. The ends lost 3 bases at V and 10 bases at J; junction bases unmatched: 8. CDR3 loop: CASSLGTSGPYEQFF. CDR3 sequence (DNA): TGTGCCAGCAGTTTGGGGACTAGCGGACCCTACGAGCAGTTCTTC.

In this sample, this clonotype turned up a few times. The V gene is TRBV7-9, the J gene TRBJ2-5; no firm D call. The CDR3 runs 14 residues. CDR1 SEHNR and CDR2 FQNEAQ come from the germline V gene (reference sequence). V lost 5 bases and J lost 3, with 13 bases in between. CDR3 coding DNA: TGTGCCAGCAGCCCACGGGCCCACGAAGAGACCCAGTACTTC. As protein: CASSPRAHEETQYF.

This rearrangement joins TRBV29-1 to TRBJ1-1; 11 positions agree with TRBD1. From germline, CDR1 is SQVTM and CDR2 ANQGSEA. The trim removed 6 bases at V and 7 bases at J, leaving 7 bases unmatched. CDR3 size: 13 residues. The CDR3 DNA sequence: TGCAGCGTACCGGGACAGGGGGAGGTTGAAGCTTTCTTT. Translating it yields CSVPGQGEVEAFF.

The chain is built from TRBV5-1 and TRBJ2-1, with TRBD2 identical over 14 bases. The germline V gene has CDR1 SGHRS and CDR2 YFSETQ. With V trimmed by 4 bases and J by 5 bases, 11 bases remained unmatched. The CDR3 covers 18 residues. Here the CDR3 DNA reads TGCGCCAGCAGCCTCGGACTAGCGGGAGGCAGACTCAACAATGAGCAGTTCTTC. Its protein is CASSLGLAGGRLNNEQFF.

This clonotype was seen more than once but under ten times. This chain joins TRBV24-1 and TRBJ2-7, with TRBD1 matching over 10 bases. CDR3 length: 14 residues. V shed 9 bases, J shed 1 base, and the junction held 5 bases outside the gene matches. The germline CDR1 and CDR2 sequences are KGHDR and SFDVKD. The DNA of the CDR3 is TGTGCCACCTCAGGGACAGGGGATTCCTACGAGCAGTACTTC. Protein product: CATSGTGDSYEQYF.

This clonotype is a singleton in its sample. The genes are TRBV20-1 and TRBJ2-1; tentatively, D is TRBD2 (6 bases). The germline V and J ends were trimmed by 0 bases and 4 bases, with 19 bases remaining between them. The CDR3 has 17 residues. Germline loops: CDR1 DFQATT, CDR2 SNEGSKA (reference sequence). The DNA for the CDR3 is TGCAGTGCTAGAGATATTAGCCCCGTCCGGGGGTACAATGAGCAGTTCTTC. It translates to CSARDISPVRGYNEQFF.

The rearrangement uses TRBV2 and TRBJ2-5; D remains unclear. CDR1 is SNHLY and CDR2 is FYNNEI in the germline V gene. V was trimmed by 3 bases and J by 5 bases, leaving 10 bases between them. CDR3 length: 13 residues. CDR3 in amino acids: CASSDPMNETQYF. The CDR3 nucleotides are TGTGCCAGCAGTGACCCTATGAACGAGACCCAGTACTTC.

The chain carries TRBV27 and TRBJ2-1; possible D gene TRBD2, 6 bases. With 8 bases removed from V and 6 bases from J, the gap between germline ends came to 17 bases. CDR1 is MNHEY, CDR2 SMNVEV, per germline (reference sequence). The CDR3 runs 14 residues. CDR3 coding DNA: TGTGCCAGCCAACCGAGCGGGTCTTCCAATGAGCAGTTCTTC. Protein sequence: CASQPSGSSNEQFF.

A few counts support this clonotype. The V and J genes are TRBV28 and TRBJ2-1; no clear D gene. The CDR3 is 13 residues long. The germline gives CDR1 MDHEN, CDR2 SYDVKM. Trimming pared 3 bases from V and 5 bases from J, leaving 8 bases between. The CDR3: CASSLVEHNEQFF. The DNA for the CDR3 is TGTGCCAGCAGTTTGGTGGAACACAATGAGCAGTTCTTC.

In its sample, this clonotype was seen a few times. This rearrangement joins TRBV29-1 to TRBJ1-1; 10 positions match TRBD1. This CDR3 is built from 15 residues. Germline V CDR1 and CDR2: SQVTM, ANQGSEA. V shed 3 bases, J shed 3 bases, and the junction held 7 bases outside the gene matches. CDR3 nucleotide sequence: TGCAGCGTTGATGGGACAGGGGCCCGGGACACTGAAGCTTTCTTT. This translates into CSVDGTGARDTEAFF.

The CDR3 sequence is CAWRGARGEQYF. The CDR3 DNA is TGTGCCTGGAGGGGGGCAAGGGGCGAGCAGTACTTC. V is TRBV30 and J is TRBJ2-7; TRBD1 is a possible D gene (6 bases). V gave up 3 bases and J gave up 6 bases, with 12 bases separating them. This CDR3 region has 12 residues. Per germline, CDR1 GTSNPN and CDR2 SVGIG (reference sequence).

The V call is TRBV5-1, the J call TRBJ2-1, with 10 nucleotides matching TRBD2. The CDR3 is 15 amino acids. In germline, CDR1 is SGHRS, CDR2 YFSETQ. V trimming: 3 bases; J trimming: 10 bases; junction bases outside the gene matches: 10. The CDR3 is CASSSGTSVPREQFF. CDR3 nucleotides: TGCGCCAGCAGCTCCGGGACTAGCGTTCCCCGCGAGCAGTTCTTC.

This clonotype has a handful of counts. The chain links TRBV29-1 to TRBJ2-5, with D unresolved. The V end lost 5 bases, the J end lost 0 bases, and 7 bases lay between the germline ends. The germline V gene encodes CDR1 SQVTM and CDR2 ANQGSEA. This CDR3 has 12 amino acids. This chain's CDR3 is CSVLPYQETQYF. The CDR3 nucleotides read TGCAGCGTTTTGCCGTACCAAGAGACCCAGTACTTC.

The rearrangement joins TRBV10-3 to TRBJ2-7; TRBD2 matches at 7 bases. V shed 3 bases and J 0 bases; nucleotides not matched to a gene: 11. This CDR3 has 17 amino acids. Germline CDR1 and CDR2: ENHRY and SYGVKD. The CDR3 DNA is TGTGCCATCAGTGAACCTGGTAGCGGGTGGAGCTCCTACGAGCAGTACTTC. It yields the protein CAISEPGSGWSSYEQYF.

This clonotype came up a few times. The chain is built from TRBV9 and TRBJ1-5, with a possible D match to TRBD1 (6 bases). Deletions cut 3 bases from V and 5 bases from J, with 12 bases between. The CDR3 loop spans 14 amino acids. Germline CDR1 and CDR2: SGDLS and YYNGEE. The CDR3 coding sequence is TGTGCCAGCAGCGCCTGGGACACCGATCAGCCCCAGCATTTT. This sequence encodes CASSAWDTDQPQHF. Full variable domain (remainder filled in from reference TRBV9 and TRBJ1-5): DSGVTQTPKHLITATGQRVTLRCSPRSGDLSVYWYQQSLDQGLQFLIQYYNGEERAKGNILERFSAQQFPDLHSELNLSSLELGDSALYFCASSAWDTDQPQHFGDGTRLSIL.

V usage is TRBV5-1 and J usage is TRBJ2-3; no firm D call. CDR1 and CDR2 (germline): SGHRS, YFSETQ. Trimming cost V 3 bases and J 4 bases, with 9 bases left between them. The CDR3 extends over 13 amino acids. CDR3 in amino acids: CASSSPPPDTQYF. In DNA form, the CDR3 reads TGCGCCAGCAGCTCGCCACCGCCAGATACGCAGTATTTT.

The chain couples TRBV21-1 to TRBJ2-7; the DNA was not compared with TRBD1, the D call given in the table. TRBV21-1 is marked as a pseudogene. This CDR3 region has 14 residues. CDR3 sequence (DNA): TGTGCCAGCCCTACGGGACAGGGATTCCACGAGCAGTACTTC. Translated: CASPTGQGFHEQYF.

The V and J genes are TRBV2 and TRBJ1-2; D gene ambiguous. Germline V gene lookup returns CDR1 SNHLY and CDR2 FYNNEI. The CDR3 is 14 residues long. V gave up 0 bases and J gave up 4 bases, with 9 bases separating them. In DNA form, the CDR3 reads TGTGCCAGCAGTGAAGCTGTAGGCACCTATGGCTACACCTTC. Protein sequence: CASSEAVGTYGYTF.

This clonotype was counted many times. The chain has TRBV3-1 and TRBJ2-5, with D possibly matching TRBD1 (6 bases). Germline V gene lookup returns CDR1 LGHDT and CDR2 YNNKEL (reference sequence). The CDR3 sequence is 16 residues long. Trimming left V 3 bases short and J 2 bases short, with 16 bases between. CDR3 amino acids: CASSHLGQPYQETQYF. CDR3 nucleotide sequence: TGTGCCAGCAGCCACCTCGGACAGCCGTATCAAGAGACCCAGTACTTC.

With respect to this clonotype: An end of the junction differs from the germline gene, which may be a read error. This chain links TRBV5-1 with TRBJ2-6, with D perhaps matching TRBD1 (6 bases). This CDR3 region has 14 residues. Germline CDR1 SGHRS, CDR2 YFSETQ. As DNA, the CDR3 is TGCGCCAGCAGCTTCCTCGGGACACAGGACGTCATGACTTTC. Amino acids: CASSFLGTQDVMTF.

The chain combines TRBV6-5 with TRBJ2-3; 8 bases fit TRBD2. This CDR3 has 14 amino acids. J lost 14 bases, V lost 6 bases, and 16 bases had no gene match. Germline V gives CDR1 MNHEY, CDR2 SVGAGI. CDR3 bases: TGTGCCAGCAGCCATGAGCGGGAGTCCAGATACGCGTATTTT. It translates to CASSHERESRYAYF.

The rearrangement links TRBV20-1 to TRBJ2-4; 12 nucleotides align to TRBD2. The CDR3 covers 18 residues. J gave up 1 base and V 2 bases, and 9 bases lay outside the gene matches. Germline V CDR1 and CDR2: DFQATT, SNEGSKA (reference sequence). Written as DNA, the CDR3 is TGCAGTGCTAGATGGCTAGCGGGAGGGACCCTGGCCAAAAACATTCAGTACTTC. Translation: CSARWLAGGTLAKNIQYF.

This clonotype has a handful of counts. The CDR3 reads CASSLTYSETQYF. CDR3 nucleotides: TGCGCCAGCAGCCTAACTTACTCAGAGACCCAGTACTTC. The gene calls are TRBV10-2 and TRBJ2-5; no definite D call. The V gene's germline CDR1 is WSHSY and CDR2 SAAADI. V lost 6 bases, J lost 4 bases, and 12 bases lay in between. The CDR3 is 13 residues long.

The V gene is TRBV3-1, the J gene TRBJ2-7; D is perhaps TRBD1 or TRBD2 (5 bases each). The CDR3 runs 15 residues. Germline CDR1 LGHDT, CDR2 YNNKEL (reference sequence). Between the trimmed V and J ends, which lost 1 base and 1 base, there was a span of 11 bases. The CDR3 sequence: CASSQVAGRSYEQYF. CDR3 in DNA: TGTGCCAGCAGCCAAGTGGCAGGGAGATCCTACGAGCAGTACTTC.

The chain joins TRBV29-1 to TRBJ1-4; 7 nucleotides align to TRBD1. V was clipped by 4 bases and J by 2 bases; unmatched bases: 4. Germline V gene sequence: CDR1 SQVTM, CDR2 ANQGSEA. This CDR3 is built from 14 residues. The CDR3 bases are TGCAGCGTTGCTCAGGGGGGTACTAATGAAAAACTGTTTTTT. This sequence encodes CSVAQGGTNEKLFF.